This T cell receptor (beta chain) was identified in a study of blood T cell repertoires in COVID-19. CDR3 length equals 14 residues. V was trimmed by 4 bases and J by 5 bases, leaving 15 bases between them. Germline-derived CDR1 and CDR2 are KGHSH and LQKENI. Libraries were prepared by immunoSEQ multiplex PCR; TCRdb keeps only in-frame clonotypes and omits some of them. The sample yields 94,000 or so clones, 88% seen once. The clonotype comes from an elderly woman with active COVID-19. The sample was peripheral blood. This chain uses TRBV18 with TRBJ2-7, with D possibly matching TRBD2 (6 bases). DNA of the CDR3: TGTGCCAGCTCACTCGCCTCGGGAGCCGACGAGCAGTACTTC. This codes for CASSLASGADEQYF.